This paragraph covers one T cell receptor (beta chain) sequence. Germline V gene lookup returns CDR1 SGHNT and CDR2 YYREEE (reference sequence). The CDR3 contains 16 residues. The V gene lost 0 bases and the J gene lost 1 base, with 10 bases spanning the gap. The data originate from a study of blood T cell repertoires in COVID-19. The wider study: The cDNA or gDNA used as material had been derived from T cells, B-cell-depleted T cells, or PBMCs.

Repertoires were generated with immunoSEQ multiplex PCR, while TCRdb's copy carries only in-frame clones and drops some. The sample has around 170,000 clones, roughly 90% seen once. The rearrangement uses TRBV5-4 and TRBJ2-2; D call uncertain. The source material was peripheral blood. This sequence was found in a man aged 45 to 65 with acute or convalescent COVID-19. The CDR3 DNA reads as TGTGCCAGCAGCTTGGACCCCCCGGGGAACACCGGGGAGCTGTTTTTT. Its translation: CASSLDPPGNTGELFF.